This T cell receptor beta chain was captured by sequencing in a study of monozygotic twins with inflammatory bowel disease. Investigators made cDNA in eight separate reactions per sample. TCRdb reanalyzed the 5' RACE reads, giving one entry per CDR3 protein sequence and no DNA. This sample's clone table lists 80,000 or so distinct CDR3 sequences. Germline V gene sequence: CDR1 SGHKS, CDR2 YYEKEE (reference sequence). The CDR3 loop spans 15 amino acids. Sequencing was performed on blood. This chain links TRBV5-5 with TRBJ1-3; without DNA, the TCRdb call of TRBD1 cannot be checked. The receptor's source is a human donor with ulcerative colitis or Crohn's disease, or a healthy co-twin of an affected twin (not recorded which). This CDR3 reads CASRTGTSSGNTIYF.